This entry lists 20 T cell receptor beta chains sequenced from one sample in a study of T cell responses to AZD1222 COVID-19 vaccine. Generated by immunoSEQ multiplex PCR, the TCRdb table keeps only in-frame clones and is missing some. The table lists 150,000 to 200,000 clones, more than 80% of them singletons. This sample comprised peripheral blood, obtained on day 0 of AZD1222 vaccination. The source is an adult in good health.

This chain connects TRBV18 to TRBJ1-6, with 7 bases that match TRBD1. Trimming cost V 4 bases and J 7 bases; bases outside gene matches: 10. Per the germline V gene, CDR1 is KGHSH and CDR2 is LQKENI. The CDR3 length is 16 residues. The CDR3 sequence is CASSLLDRIVNSPLHF. CDR3 in DNA: TGTGCCAGCTCACTATTGGACAGGATTGTCAATTCACCCCTCCACTTT.

This chain links TRBV5-6 with TRBJ2-3; TRBD2 matches at 14 bases. Germline V CDR1 and CDR2: SGHDT, YYEEEE. The V gene end was trimmed by 3 bases and the J gene end by 4 bases; junction bases not matched to a gene: 4. The CDR3 has 16 residues. CDR3 residues: CASSSATSGRADTQYF. CDR3 nucleotides: TGTGCCAGCAGCTCGGCGACTAGCGGGAGGGCAGATACGCAGTATTTT.

This rearrangement joins TRBV10-1 to TRBJ1-4; TRBD1 is a possible D gene (5 bases). Germline V lookup: CDR1 WNHNN, CDR2 SYGVQD (reference sequence). The length of the CDR3 is 15 residues. V was pared by 0 bases and J by 7 bases, with 12 bases between. As DNA, the CDR3 is TGCGCCAGCAGTGAGTCTAGGGCAGGGCGTGAAAAACTGTTTTTT. It translates to CASSESRAGREKLFF.

The CDR3 region is CASSPSWGAGSYGYTF. In nucleotides, the CDR3 is TGTGCCAGCAGCCCATCGTGGGGGGCGGGTAGTTATGGCTACACCTTC. V is TRBV4-2 and J is TRBJ1-2, with D possibly being TRBD1 (6 bases). The V gene's germline CDR1 is LGHNA and CDR2 YNFKEQ. Trimming removed 4 bases at V and 5 bases at J, with 20 bases between. CDR3 size: 16 residues.

This clone was counted a single time. The chain couples TRBV3-1 (or the pseudogene TRBV3-2) to TRBJ2-5; D is possibly TRBD2 (5 bases). CDR3 size: 15 residues. Trimming removed 0 bases at V and 5 bases at J, with 13 bases between. Germline V gene data show CDR1 as LGHDT and CDR2 as YNNKEL (reference sequence). The CDR3 DNA is TGTGCCAGCAGCCAAGATGGGAGTTGGGTGGAGACCCAGTACTTC. It codes for CASSQDGSWVETQYF.

The chain is built from TRBV11-2 and TRBJ2-1; possibly TRBD2 for D (5 bases). V was shortened by 4 bases and J by 0 bases, with 19 bases between the two germline ends. This CDR3 contains 18 residues. Germline values: CDR1 SGHAT, CDR2 FQNNGV. DNA of the CDR3: TGTGCCAGCAGCTCAAAAGGTCCTAGCTTTAACTCCTACAATGAGCAGTTCTTC. Encoded protein: CASSSKGPSFNSYNEQFF.

J is TRBJ2-5 and V is TRBV7-9; D is possibly TRBD2 (5 bases). This CDR3 contains 12 residues. From germline, CDR1 is SEHNR and CDR2 FQNEAQ (reference sequence). Trimming removed 4 bases at V and 5 bases at J, with 8 bases between. The CDR3 nucleotides read TGTGCCAGCAGCTGGTCGGGGGAGACCCAGTACTTC. Translation gives CASSWSGETQYF.

The chain is built from TRBV28 and TRBJ1-2; D unresolved. There are 14 residues in the CDR3. The ends were cut back, 3 bases at V and 4 bases at J, with 12 bases in the middle. Germline CDR1 is MDHEN and CDR2 is SYDVKM. The CDR3 sequence: CASSFRGRLYGYTF. For the CDR3, the DNA is TGTGCCAGCAGTTTCCGTGGCCGCCTCTATGGCTACACCTTC.

V usage is TRBV6-6 and J usage is TRBJ1-3; no definite D call. Germline values: CDR1 MNHNY, CDR2 SVGAGI (reference sequence). CDR3 length: 13 residues. V gave up 7 bases and J gave up 0 bases, with 7 bases separating them. CDR3 protein: CASTQDSGNTIYF. CDR3 nucleotide sequence: TGTGCCAGCACCCAAGACTCTGGAAACACCATATATTTT.

Details on this clone: One junction end disagrees with the germline gene, perhaps due to a read error. The chain uses TRBV6-5 and TRBJ2-5; D gene ambiguous. Looked up from germline, CDR1 is MNHEY and CDR2 is SVGAGI. This CDR3 spans 15 amino acids. The CDR3 DNA reads as TGTGTCAGCACTCCCCTCTGGTCACAGCAAGAGACCCAGTACTTC. Protein sequence: CVSTPLWSQQETQYF.

The rearrangement uses TRBV3-1 (or the pseudogene TRBV3-2) and TRBJ1-1; unclear D gene. V lost 0 bases and J lost 12, with 11 bases in between. The CDR3 consists of 12 residues. The germline CDR1 and CDR2 sequences are LGHDT and YNNKEL (reference sequence). CDR3 DNA: TGTGCCAGCAGCCAAGAAATGGTCTTCCCTTTCTTT. The encoded protein is CASSQEMVFPFF.

V is TRBV3-1 (or the pseudogene TRBV3-2) and J is TRBJ2-3; 8 bases align to TRBD1. This CDR3 contains 17 residues. Germline-derived CDR1 and CDR2 are LGHDT and YNNKEL (reference sequence). After removal of 0 bases from V and 4 bases from J, the junction contained 9 bases not matched to a gene. The CDR3 nucleotides read TGTGCCAGCAGCCAAGATTCCGCAGGGGGCTCGCCAGATACGCAGTATTTT. As protein: CASSQDSAGGSPDTQYF.

The chain uses TRBV3-1 (or the pseudogene TRBV3-2) and TRBJ1-6; 8 bases are shared with TRBD1. The CDR3 totals 15 residues. The ends lost 1 base at V and 9 bases at J; junction bases unmatched: 5. The germline V gene encodes CDR1 LGHDT and CDR2 YNNKEL (reference sequence). The CDR3 spells CASSQGGQVSSPLHF. CDR3 nucleotide sequence: TGTGCCAGCAGCCAAGGGGGACAGGTTAGTTCACCCCTCCACTTT.

This clone was seen a single time. The chain employs TRBV7-8 and TRBJ1-6, with a possible D match to TRBD1 (6 bases). Per germline, CDR1 SGHVS and CDR2 FQNEAQ. Deletions cut 3 bases from V and 6 bases from J, with 15 bases between. This CDR3 has 16 amino acids. In DNA, the CDR3 is TGTGCCAGCAGCTTTATCGGGGGCACCGTTAATTCACCCCTCCACTTT. Its protein product is CASSFIGGTVNSPLHF.

V is TRBV19 and J is TRBJ1-5; tentatively, D is TRBD1 (6 bases). CDR1 and CDR2 from the germline V gene are LNHDA and SQIVND (reference sequence). Trimming removed 6 bases from V and 2 bases from J, with 17 bases in between. This CDR3 is 16 amino acids long. CDR3 loop: CASRTFGGGRNQPQHF. The CDR3 DNA follows: TGTGCCAGTAGGACCTTCGGGGGCGGGCGCAATCAGCCCCAGCATTTT.

J is TRBJ2-7 and V is TRBV6-1; 9 bases match TRBD2. The CDR3 loop spans 16 amino acids. Looked up from germline, CDR1 is MNHNS and CDR2 is SASEGT. Germline trimming cut 4 bases from V and 5 bases from J; bases unmatched to any gene: 12. The DNA for the CDR3 is TGTGCCAGCAGTGGAGGGCTAGCGGGAACGGCCCACGAGCAGTACTTC. Its translation is CASSGGLAGTAHEQYF.

The chain employs TRBV9 and TRBJ1-6; D unclear. The V end was cut by 0 bases, the J end by 0 bases, with 4 bases between. The length of the CDR3 is 15 residues. Germline values: CDR1 SGDLS, CDR2 YYNGEE. The CDR3 nucleotides are TGTGCCAGCAGCGTAGAGAGCTCCTATAATTCACCCCTCCACTTT. Translating gives CASSVESSYNSPLHF.

This chain joins TRBV4-1 and TRBJ1-2; a possible D gene is TRBD1 (5 bases). Per the germline V gene, CDR1 is MGHRA and CDR2 is YSYEKL. This CDR3 region has 13 residues. V was pared by 3 bases and J by 3 bases, with 8 bases between. The CDR3 region has the DNA TGCGCCAGCAGCCAGGGGGACGACTATGGCTACACCTTC. Amino acid sequence: CASSQGDDYGYTF.

The V call is TRBV11-3, the J call TRBJ2-2; D is unclear. V dropped 6 bases and J dropped 4 bases, with 3 bases sitting between them. The germline gives CDR1 SGHNT, CDR2 YENEEA. CDR3 size: 11 residues. CDR3 in DNA: TGTGCCAGCAGGGGCACCGGGGAGCTGTTTTTT. Translating gives CASRGTGELFF.

This chain connects TRBV3-1 (or the pseudogene TRBV3-2) to TRBJ1-6; tentatively, D is TRBD1 (5 bases). This CDR3 spans 15 amino acids. Germline V gives CDR1 LGHDT, CDR2 YNNKEL (reference sequence). V lost 7 bases and J lost 9, with 19 bases in between. CDR3 nucleotide sequence: TGTGCCAGCAATTTGGGCCAGGGAATTCTTTCACCCCTCCACTTT. It translates to CASNLGQGILSPLHF.